Shown below are 25 T cell receptor beta chains from a single sample sequenced in a study of shared clonotypes between healthy human individuals. Repertoires were generated with immunoSEQ multiplex PCR, while TCRdb's copy carries only in-frame clones and drops some. The sample lists more than 400,000 clones; about 96% were seen once. Sequencing was done on a sample of naive CD4+ T cells sorted from blood. Documented subset: CD45RA+ positively selected. These receptors were taken from a woman in her 30s in good health.

The genes are TRBV9 and TRBJ2-1, with 12 bases identical to TRBD2. CDR3 length: 16 residues. V gave up 4 bases and J gave up 4 bases; unmatched junction bases: 6. Germline loops: CDR1 SGDLS, CDR2 YYNGEE. In nucleotides, the CDR3 is TGTGCCAGCAGCCGATGGACTAGCGGGATATACAATGAGCAGTTCTTC. Translating gives CASSRWTSGIYNEQFF.

The chain carries TRBV11-3 and TRBJ2-2, with TRBD2 identical over 10 bases. The V segment lost 5 bases and the J segment 1 base; nucleotides outside the gene matches: 4. This CDR3 spans 16 amino acids. The germline gives CDR1 SGHNT, CDR2 YENEEA. CDR3 in amino acids: CASSHRTSGNTGELFF. In nucleotides, the CDR3 is TGTGCCAGCAGCCATCGGACTAGCGGGAACACCGGGGAGCTGTTTTTT.

This chain uses TRBV7-9 with TRBJ2-5, with 9 bases identical to TRBD2. In germline, CDR1 is SEHNR, CDR2 FQNEAQ (reference sequence). J lost 1 base, V lost 4 bases, and 4 bases had no gene match. CDR3 size: 15 residues. CDR3 coding DNA: TGTGCCAGCAGCTCGGGACTAGCATCCCAAGAGACCCAGTACTTC. This encodes CASSSGLASQETQYF.

The chain joins TRBV2 to TRBJ2-7; D assignment may be TRBD1 or TRBD2 (6 bases each). The V gene lost 6 bases and the J gene lost 5 bases, with 17 bases spanning the gap. Germline-derived CDR1 and CDR2 are SNHLY and FYNNEI. The CDR3 consists of 14 residues. The CDR3 loop is CASSGGSLTHEQYF. In DNA form, the CDR3 reads TGTGCCAGCAGCGGGGGCAGCCTAACCCACGAGCAGTACTTC.

V usage is TRBV19 and J usage is TRBJ2-7; D call uncertain. Germline values: CDR1 LNHDA, CDR2 SQIVND (reference sequence). The CDR3 loop spans 16 amino acids. Trimming pared 4 bases from V and 2 bases from J, leaving 18 bases between. CDR3 amino acids: CASSRGVETFPYEQYF. The CDR3 region has the DNA TGTGCCAGTAGTAGAGGAGTGGAGACATTCCCCTACGAGCAGTACTTC.

The chain employs TRBV11-2 and TRBJ2-2; 7 bases fit TRBD2. Trimming cost V 2 bases and J 0 bases; bases outside gene matches: 3. The CDR3 has 16 amino acids. Germline-derived CDR1 and CDR2 are SGHAT and FQNNGV. The CDR3 DNA reads TGTGCCAGCAGCTTACAAGCGGGGACGAACACCGGGGAGCTGTTTTTT. It specifies CASSLQAGTNTGELFF.

The rearrangement links TRBV13 to TRBJ2-3; D is possibly TRBD1 or TRBD2 (5 bases each). Looked up from germline, CDR1 is PRHDT and CDR2 is FYEKMQ (reference sequence). CDR3 size: 16 residues. Trimming removed 6 bases at V and 2 bases at J, with 18 bases between. CDR3 bases: TGTGCCAGCAGTCCCAGACCTGGGGGTATCACAGATACGCAGTATTTT. Encoded protein: CASSPRPGGITDTQYF.

The V and J genes are TRBV28 and TRBJ2-7, with a weak D call TRBD1 (6 bases). In germline, CDR1 is MDHEN, CDR2 SYDVKM. The V and J ends lost 5 bases and 7 bases respectively, with 12 bases between them. CDR3 length: 12 residues. CDR3 DNA sequence: TGTGCCAGCAGTACGTCAGGGGTAGAGCAGTACTTC. This gives the protein CASSTSGVEQYF.

V and J are TRBV28 and TRBJ1-2; TRBD1 matches 10 bases. Germline-derived CDR1 and CDR2 are MDHEN and SYDVKM. The CDR3 spans 14 residues. V was pared by 6 bases and J by 8 bases, with 9 bases of the junction left unmatched. CDR3 in DNA: TGTGCCAGCAGGCCCGGGACAGGGGCTTTGGGCTACACCTTC. Amino acids: CASRPGTGALGYTF.

This sequence joins TRBV7-2 and TRBJ2-3, with 7 bases that match TRBD2. CDR1 SGHTA and CDR2 FQGNSA come from the germline V gene. CDR3 length equals 16 residues. V was clipped by 5 bases and J by 2 bases; unmatched bases: 10. CDR3 amino acids: CASSPGGGRYTDTQYF. CDR3 bases: TGTGCCAGCAGCCCAGGCGGGGGACGATACACAGATACGCAGTATTTT.

The chain carries TRBV28 and TRBJ2-1, with 8 bases matching TRBD2. V trimming: 6 bases; J trimming: 7 bases; junction bases outside the gene matches: 11. This CDR3 contains 15 residues. Germline CDR1 is MDHEN and CDR2 is SYDVKM. The CDR3 loop is CASSLPSGRLNEQFF. The CDR3 DNA reads as TGTGCCAGCAGCCTACCCAGCGGGAGATTAAATGAGCAGTTCTTC. The entire variable domain, with the rest obtained from reference TRBV28 and TRBJ2-1, is as follows: DVKVTQSSRYLVKRTGEKVFLECVQDMDHENMFWYRQDPGLGLRLIYFSYDVKMKEKGDIPEGYSVSREKKERFSLILESASTNQTSMYLCASSLPSGRLNEQFFGPGTRLTVL.

In the case of this clone: The sample holds other DNA sequences that translate to the same CDR3. The chain joins TRBV5-5 to TRBJ2-7, with 9 bases fitting TRBD2. Germline V CDR1 and CDR2: SGHKS, YYEKEE (reference sequence). The CDR3 is made up of 15 amino acids. The V and J ends lost 2 bases and 2 bases, in that order; junction bases with no gene match: 5. In DNA form, the CDR3 reads TGTGCCAGCAGCTTAGGGCTAGCGGGAACCTACGAGCAGTACTTC. It encodes CASSLGLAGTYEQYF.

The rearrangement uses TRBV5-1 and TRBJ2-1, with TRBD2 matching 8 bases. CDR3 size: 17 residues. Trimming cost V 2 bases and J 9 bases; bases outside gene matches: 16. From germline, CDR1 is SGHRS and CDR2 YFSETQ. The CDR3 DNA reads as TGCGCCAGCAGCTTTCCTCGGTTTGAAGCGGGAGTGGGTGAGCAGTTCTTC. It codes for CASSFPRFEAGVGEQFF.

V is TRBV28 and J is TRBJ1-2; D is uncertain. V lost 2 bases and J lost 6, with 16 bases in between. The CDR3 extends over 15 amino acids. CDR1 is MDHEN, CDR2 SYDVKM, per germline. The CDR3 DNA is TGTGCCAGCAGTTTAACACGACACTCGGCGGATGGCTACACCTTC. Its protein product is CASSLTRHSADGYTF.

The chain joins TRBV7-9 to TRBJ1-1, with 10 positions matching TRBD1. V was clipped by 0 bases and J by 5 bases; unmatched bases: 6. Looked up from germline, CDR1 is SEHNR and CDR2 is FQNEAQ (reference sequence). CDR3 length equals 16 residues. CDR3 amino acids: CASSLAGQGGYTEAFF. In DNA form, the CDR3 reads TGTGCCAGCAGCTTAGCTGGACAGGGGGGGTATACTGAAGCTTTCTTT.

The chain has TRBV30 and TRBJ2-6; 8 nucleotides align to TRBD2. CDR1 is GTSNPN and CDR2 is SVGIG in the germline V gene (reference sequence). This CDR3 region has 16 residues. V trimming: 4 bases; J trimming: 2 bases; junction bases outside the gene matches: 7. CDR3 sequence (DNA): TGTGCCTGGACGGAAGCGGGAGACCCTGGGGCCAACGTCCTGACTTTC. Protein: CAWTEAGDPGANVLTF.

J is TRBJ2-7 and V is TRBV2; TRBD1 aligns across 8 bases. CDR3 size: 13 residues. V lost 7 bases, J lost 6 bases, and 8 bases stayed unmatched. Germline CDR1 is SNHLY and CDR2 is FYNNEI. The CDR3: CASMLQGGSEQYF. CDR3 nucleotide sequence: TGTGCCAGCATGCTACAGGGGGGCTCCGAGCAGTACTTC. The full variable domain, rest sourced from reference TRBV2 and TRBJ2-7, is EPEVTQTPSHQVTQMGQEVILRCVPISNHLYFYWYRQILGQKVEFLVSFYNNEISEKSEIFDDQFSVERPDGSNFTLKIRSTKLEDSAMYFCASMLQGGSEQYFGPGTRLTVT.

This chain joins TRBV18 and TRBJ1-1; no clear D. The CDR3 totals 12 residues. CDR1 and CDR2 from the germline V gene are KGHSH and LQKENI. Deletions cut 6 bases from V and 4 bases from J, with 9 bases between. CDR3: CASSPDITEAFF. In DNA form, the CDR3 reads TGTGCCAGCTCGCCCGACATCACTGAAGCTTTCTTT.

CDR3 protein: CASSRQGLIYEQYF. CDR3 sequence (DNA): TGTGCCAGCAGTCGACAGGGACTAATCTACGAGCAGTACTTC. The rearrangement uses TRBV7-9 and TRBJ2-7; D is tentatively TRBD1 or TRBD2 (7 bases each). The V and J ends lost 6 bases and 3 bases respectively, with 15 bases between them. The CDR3 loop spans 14 amino acids. CDR1 is SEHNR and CDR2 is FQNEAQ in the germline V gene (reference sequence).

This rearrangement joins TRBV18 to TRBJ2-7; 7 bases fit TRBD1. Trimming took 1 base from V and 1 from J; bases not matched to a gene: 7. Germline V gene sequence: CDR1 KGHSH, CDR2 LQKENI. The length of the CDR3 is 16 residues. The CDR3 coding sequence is TGTGCCAGCTCACCACTTATGGGACAGACTTCCTACGAGCAGTACTTC. Amino acid sequence: CASSPLMGQTSYEQYF.

V usage is TRBV10-3 and J usage is TRBJ2-3; D might be TRBD2 (6 bases). Germline V gene sequence: CDR1 ENHRY, CDR2 SYGVKD. Trimming stripped 2 bases from V and 4 bases from J, with 10 bases between. The CDR3 loop spans 14 amino acids. The CDR3 coding sequence is TGTGCCATCAGTGAGCGGGAGTACGCAGATACGCAGTATTTT. Translated, it gives CAISEREYADTQYF.

The genes are TRBV28 and TRBJ2-1, with 7 bases aligning to TRBD1. This CDR3 has 14 residues. The germline V gene encodes CDR1 MDHEN and CDR2 SYDVKM. The ends lost 7 bases at V and 7 bases at J; junction bases unmatched: 10. The CDR3 DNA sequence: TGTGCCAGCACCAACCAGGGGGTGAGAAATGAGCAGTTCTTC. Translating gives CASTNQGVRNEQFF.

The chain is built from TRBV7-8 and TRBJ2-5; D may be TRBD2 (5 bases). The CDR3 runs to 16 residues. V lost 0 bases, J lost 3 bases, and 14 bases lay in between. CDR1 is SGHVS, CDR2 FQNEAQ, per germline. The CDR3 protein is CASSLAPRRRKETQYF. As DNA, the CDR3 is TGTGCCAGCAGCTTAGCCCCAAGAAGGAGGAAAGAGACCCAGTACTTC.

This chain links TRBV2 with TRBJ1-1, with D possibly matching TRBD1 (6 bases). The CDR3 runs 14 residues. V shed 8 bases and J shed 5 bases, with 18 bases lying between them. The germline V gene encodes CDR1 SNHLY and CDR2 FYNNEI. In DNA form, the CDR3 reads TGTGCCAGCCGATCCACAGGGTTTGAGACTGAAGCTTTCTTT. Translated, it gives CASRSTGFETEAFF.

This clone was seen just once. CDR3 protein: CASSPSPFRDDRSKQYF. The CDR3 region has the DNA TGTGCCAGCAGTCCATCCCCCTTCCGGGACGACCGATCTAAGCAGTATTTT. V and J are TRBV27 and TRBJ2-3; D possibly matches TRBD1 or TRBD2 (5 bases each). Trimming left V 5 bases short and J 11 bases short, with 29 bases between. The germline gives CDR1 MNHEY, CDR2 SMNVEV (reference sequence). There are 17 residues in the CDR3.